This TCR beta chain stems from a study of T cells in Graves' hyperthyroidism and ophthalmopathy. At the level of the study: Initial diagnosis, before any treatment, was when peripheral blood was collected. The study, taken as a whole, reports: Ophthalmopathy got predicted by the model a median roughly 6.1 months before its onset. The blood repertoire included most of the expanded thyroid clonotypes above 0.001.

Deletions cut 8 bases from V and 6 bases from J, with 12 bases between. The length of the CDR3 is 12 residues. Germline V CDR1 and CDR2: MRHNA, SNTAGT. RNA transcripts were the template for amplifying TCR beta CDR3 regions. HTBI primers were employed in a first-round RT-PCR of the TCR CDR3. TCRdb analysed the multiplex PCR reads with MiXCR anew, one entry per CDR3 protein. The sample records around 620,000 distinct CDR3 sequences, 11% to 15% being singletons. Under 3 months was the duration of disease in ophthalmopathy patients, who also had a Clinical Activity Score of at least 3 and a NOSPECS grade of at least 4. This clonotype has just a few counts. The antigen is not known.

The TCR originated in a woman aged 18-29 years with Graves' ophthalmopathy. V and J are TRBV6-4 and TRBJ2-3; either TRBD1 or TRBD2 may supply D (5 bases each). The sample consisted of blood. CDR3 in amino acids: CASGGVRDTQYF. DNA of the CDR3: TGTGCCAGCGGGGGAGTACGGGATACGCAGTATTTT.